This T cell receptor beta chain was sequenced in a study of regulatory T cells in long-lasting Graves disease (dated by TCRdb to the early 2020s). Study-wide context: Persistent Graves' disease meant more than 5 years of antithyroid drug treatment with TSH receptor autoantibodies that stayed positive. Patients with persistent Graves' disease were compared with patients with newly diagnosed Graves' disease using TCR sequencing and RNA sequencing of peripheral blood. The study was registered as a clinical trial and conducted in China. A total of 35 or so samples were covered by TCR sequencing, comprising 13 persistent and 20 or so newly diagnosed Graves' disease patients. In the clinical cohort, patients with persistent Graves' disease had used antithyroid drugs for an average of roughly 10 years. What the work shows at the level of the full study, not this receptor alone: Sequencing and analysis were restricted to the TCR beta chain. Only peripheral blood was studied, because thyroid tissue, the primary lesion, was inaccessible. The authors acknowledged the small sample size as a limitation that may reduce accuracy. Preferential use of TRBV28, TRBJ1-2 and TRBJ2-5 was observed in persistent disease, whereas TRBV20-1 and TRBJ2-1 were favored in newly diagnosed disease. Persistent Graves' disease patients showed lower TCR Shannon entropy and fewer highly expanded clones than newly diagnosed patients, suggesting clonal expansion. A larger number of public clonotypes was shared among persistent patients (fewer than 3,000) than among newly diagnosed patients (about 990).

Via the germline V gene, CDR1 is SGDLS and CDR2 YYNGEE. The V end loses 2 bases and the J end loses 2 bases, and a stretch of 16 bases separates them. The CDR3 measures 16 amino acids from cysteine to phenylalanine. Kept here is only the CDR3 DNA, which spans 48 bases and is read in frame from base 1. This clonotype was found many times. Its antigen is not yet known. Base qualities are missing; no much larger clone stands one base away. Library prep was done by multiplex PCR. The reads were generated on an Illumina HiSeq 4000. TCR beta libraries were built with iRepertoire HTBI primers and Arm-PCR amplification of CDR3 regions. Before sequencing, the PCR products underwent gel purification. In the authors' own workflow: Gene usage analysis of CDR3 amino acid clonotypes relied on the approximately 62 TRBV and 14 TRBJ segments identified across samples. Filtered high-quality paired reads were merged into contigs using COPE and FqMerger. Contigs were aligned with BLAST to IMGT TRBV, TRBD and TRBJ reference genes, and CDR3 was defined per IMGT. Any clonotype with a frequency above 0.1% was classified as a highly expanded clone. Repertoire diversity was measured by Shannon entropy, and V-J evenness by the Gini coefficient. Public clonotypes were defined as clonotypes shared by more than one individual. The raw public reads went through TCRdb reprocessing: fastp at Q25, MiXCR clone calling, in-frame beta chains kept. Under each unique CDR3 protein, matching rows form one entry showing the most common genes and DNA. The V and J calls and clone size come from TCRdb's table, not from the authors' own analysis. The sample profile shows about 470,000 distinct CDR3 sequences; around 21% of them were found once. The ten largest clones add up to about 8.3% of the sample.

The sample's time point label is to be understood as: persistent/refractory GD, antithyroid drugs over 5 years with positive TRAb. RNA was extracted from PBMCs in TRIzol for both TCR sequencing and RNA sequencing. Graves' disease was diagnosed according to American Thyroid Association guidelines. Patients for the study were recruited at an endocrinology department in Xi'an, China. Each patient gave around 9 milliliters of peripheral blood, collected in an EDTA anticoagulant tube. Ficoll Paque Plus density gradient separation was used to isolate PBMCs, and no further T cell sorting was performed. RNA quality was checked with an Agilent 2100 Bioanalyzer and agarose gel, and concentration with a NanoDrop 2000.

Sequencing used peripheral blood mononuclear cells (PBMCs), obtained when the disease was refractory, from a patient treated with antithyroid drugs. This TCR came from a female donor with Graves disease. The V and J genes are TRBV9 and TRBJ2-5; the best D guess is TRBD1, with 5 bases matching. CDR3 loop: CASSVGLGRIQETQYF. The bases read TGTGCCAGCAGCGTTGGCTTGGGGCGGATTCAAGAGACCCAGTACTTC.